This T cell receptor (beta chain) is from a study of early T cells in non-severe SARS-CoV-2 infection (dated by TCRdb to about 2021). About the full investigation: TCR sequencing used bulk RNA from unsorted whole blood, so alpha and beta chains could not be paired. Points the paper makes about the study in general: VDJdb matching was skewed toward anti-spike CD8 responses and likely underestimated virus-specific expansions by missing private and CD4 specificities.

Ends trimmed: V by 5 bases, J by 5 bases; bases unmatched to a gene: 10. Measured from the cysteine to the phenylalanine, the CDR3 is 15 residues long. Only the CDR3 portion is preserved as DNA: 45 bases, with reading frame beginning at the first base. From the germline V gene, CDR1 is LGHNA and CDR2 is YSLEER. Set within a cohort of healthcare workers in London, UK, this nested case-control study involved weekly PCR testing of nasopharyngeal swabs along with blood sampling. Between 23 and 31 March 2020, the week of the UK lockdown, healthcare workers were enrolled and then followed up weekly for as long as 16 weeks. Library preparation used 5' RACE. The instrument given in TCRdb is NextSeq 500. The TCR library protocol attached unique molecular identifiers to individual cDNA molecules to correct for sequencing error and PCR bias. TCR alpha and beta chains were both sequenced, and the abundances of alpha and beta sequences in each sample were closely correlated with each other. In the authors' own workflow: V gene, J gene and CDR3 annotation of TCR sequences was performed with Decombinator V4. TCRs were defined as expanded if a significant change between any two time points was detected under a Poisson model with p below 0.0001. TCR abundances were normalised to the total number of TCRs sequenced in each sample and reported as counts per million. MAIT TCRs were defined by TRAV1-2 paired with TRAJ12, TRAJ20 or TRAJ33, and iNKT TCRs by TRAV10 paired with TRAJ18. VDJdb, accessed 1 November 2021, was searched for CMV, EBV and SARS-CoV-2 annotated TCRs, excluding TCRs annotated for multiple antigens. TCRdb redid the processing of the public reads, applying fastp at Q25 and MiXCR, and retained in-frame beta chains. Merged by CDR3 protein, the rows form single entries marked with the most common genes and DNA. TCRdb assigned the V and J calls; the authors' analysis was not used. This sample lists roughly 88,000 distinct CDR3 sequences; around 15% were detected once. The ten largest account for around 6.4% of the sample.

This clonotype was seen only a few times. Its antigen is unknown. Qualities for individual bases were not recorded, and no much larger clone is one base off. The sequence came from an adult who was a healthcare worker with PCR-confirmed SARS-CoV-2 infection or an uninfected control (not recorded which). The rearranged chain carries TRBV4-3 and TRBJ1-1, with TRBD1 identical over 8 junction bases. Sequences were obtained from whole blood. The base sequence is TGCGCCAGCAGCGGGCTGACAGGGGCCAAGACTGAAGCTTTCTTT. This codes for CASSGLTGAKTEAFF.